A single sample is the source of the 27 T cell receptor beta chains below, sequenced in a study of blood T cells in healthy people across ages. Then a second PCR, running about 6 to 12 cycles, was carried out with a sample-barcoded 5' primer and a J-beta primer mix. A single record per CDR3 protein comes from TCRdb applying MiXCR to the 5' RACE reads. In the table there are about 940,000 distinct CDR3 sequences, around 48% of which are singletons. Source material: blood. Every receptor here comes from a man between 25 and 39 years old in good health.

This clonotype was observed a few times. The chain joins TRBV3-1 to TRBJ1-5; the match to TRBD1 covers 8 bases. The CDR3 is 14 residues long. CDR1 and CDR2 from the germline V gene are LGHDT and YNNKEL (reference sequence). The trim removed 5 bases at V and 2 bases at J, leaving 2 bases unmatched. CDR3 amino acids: CASSDRGGNQPQHF. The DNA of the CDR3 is TGTGCCAGCAGCGACAGGGGCGGCAATCAGCCCCAGCATTTT.

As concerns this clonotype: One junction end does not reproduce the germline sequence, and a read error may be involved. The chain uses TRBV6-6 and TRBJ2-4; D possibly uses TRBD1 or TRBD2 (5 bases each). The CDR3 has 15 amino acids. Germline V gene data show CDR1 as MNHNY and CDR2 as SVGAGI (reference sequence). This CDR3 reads CASSYSRIGAVEQYF. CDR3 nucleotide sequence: TGTGCCAGCAGTTACTCGAGGATCGGGGCGGTCGAGCAGTATTTC.

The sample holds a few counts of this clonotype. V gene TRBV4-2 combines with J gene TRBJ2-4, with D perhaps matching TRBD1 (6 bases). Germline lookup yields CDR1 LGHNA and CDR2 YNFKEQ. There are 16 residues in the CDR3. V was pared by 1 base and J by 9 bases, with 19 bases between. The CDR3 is CASSQGDNVGVSIQYF. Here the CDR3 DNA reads TGTGCCAGCAGCCAAGGGGACAATGTCGGAGTAAGCATTCAGTACTTC.

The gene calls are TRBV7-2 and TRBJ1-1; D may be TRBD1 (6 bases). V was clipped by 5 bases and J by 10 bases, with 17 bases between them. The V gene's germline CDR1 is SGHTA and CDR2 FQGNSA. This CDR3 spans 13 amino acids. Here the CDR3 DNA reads TGTGCCAGCAGCCCGAGGGGGGAGCAGGGAGCTTTCTTT. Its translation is CASSPRGEQGAFF.

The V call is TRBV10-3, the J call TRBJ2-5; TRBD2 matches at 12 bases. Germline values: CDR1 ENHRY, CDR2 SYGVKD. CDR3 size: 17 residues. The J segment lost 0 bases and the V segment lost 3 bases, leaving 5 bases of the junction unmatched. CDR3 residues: CAISDRTSGEYQETQYF. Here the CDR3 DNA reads TGTGCCATCAGTGACCGGACTAGCGGGGAGTACCAAGAGACCCAGTACTTC.

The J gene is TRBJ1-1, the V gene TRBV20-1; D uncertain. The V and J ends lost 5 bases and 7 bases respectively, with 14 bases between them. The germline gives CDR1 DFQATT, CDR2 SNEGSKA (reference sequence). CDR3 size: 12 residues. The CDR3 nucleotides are TGCAGTGCTTGCGGCCTAGACAATGAAGCTTTCTTT. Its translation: CSACGLDNEAFF.

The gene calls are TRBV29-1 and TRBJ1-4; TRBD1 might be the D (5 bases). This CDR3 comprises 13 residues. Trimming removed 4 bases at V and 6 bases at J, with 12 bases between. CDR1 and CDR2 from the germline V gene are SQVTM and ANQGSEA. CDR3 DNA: TGCAGCGTTGGGGGCAGGGCGGATGAAAAACTGTTTTTT. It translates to CSVGGRADEKLFF.

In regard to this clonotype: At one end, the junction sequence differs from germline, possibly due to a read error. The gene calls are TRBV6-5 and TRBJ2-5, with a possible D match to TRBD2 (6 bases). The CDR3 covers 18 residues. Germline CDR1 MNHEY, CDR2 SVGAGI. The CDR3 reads CASSYRERVFGNQETRYF. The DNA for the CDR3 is TGTGCCAGCAGTTACCGGGAGAGGGTGTTCGGCAACCAAGAGACCCGGTACTTC.

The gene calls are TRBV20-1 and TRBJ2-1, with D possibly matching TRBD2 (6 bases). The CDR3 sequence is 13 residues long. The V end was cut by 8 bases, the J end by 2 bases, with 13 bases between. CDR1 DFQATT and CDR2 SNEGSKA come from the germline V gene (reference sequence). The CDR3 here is CSPTSPAYNEQFF. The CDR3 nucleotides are TGCAGTCCAACTAGCCCGGCCTACAATGAGCAGTTCTTC.

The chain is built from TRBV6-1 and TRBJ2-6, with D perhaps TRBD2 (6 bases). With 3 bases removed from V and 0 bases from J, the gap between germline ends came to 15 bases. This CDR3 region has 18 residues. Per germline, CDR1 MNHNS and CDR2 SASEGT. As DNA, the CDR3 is TGTGCCAGCAGTGATTTCCCGGGACTGAGCTCTGGGGCCAACGTCCTGACTTTC. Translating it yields CASSDFPGLSSGANVLTF.

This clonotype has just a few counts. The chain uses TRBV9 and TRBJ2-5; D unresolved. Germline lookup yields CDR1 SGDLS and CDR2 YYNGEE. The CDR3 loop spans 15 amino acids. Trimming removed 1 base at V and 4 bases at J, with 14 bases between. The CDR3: CASSVSFRATETQYF. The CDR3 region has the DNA TGTGCCAGCAGCGTAAGTTTTCGAGCGACAGAGACCCAGTACTTC.

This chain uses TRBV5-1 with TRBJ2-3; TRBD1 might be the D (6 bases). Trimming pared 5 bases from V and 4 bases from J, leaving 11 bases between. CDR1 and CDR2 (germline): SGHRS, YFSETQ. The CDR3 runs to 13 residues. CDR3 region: CASSGGYPDTQYF. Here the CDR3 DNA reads TGCGCCAGCAGTGGGGGCTACCCAGATACGCAGTATTTT.

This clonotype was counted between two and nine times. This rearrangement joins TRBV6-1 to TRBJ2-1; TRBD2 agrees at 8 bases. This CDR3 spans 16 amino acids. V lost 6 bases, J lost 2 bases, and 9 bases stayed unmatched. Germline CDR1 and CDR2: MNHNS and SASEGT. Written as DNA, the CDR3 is TGTGCCAGCAGCCCGGGGATAGCGGGGCCCTACAATGAGCAGTTCTTC. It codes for CASSPGIAGPYNEQFF.

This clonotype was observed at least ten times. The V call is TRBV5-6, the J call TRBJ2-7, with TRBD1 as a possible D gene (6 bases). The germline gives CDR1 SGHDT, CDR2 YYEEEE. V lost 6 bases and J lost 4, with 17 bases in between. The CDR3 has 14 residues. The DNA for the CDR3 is TGTGCCAGCACACACTCAGGGGCCCGATACGAGCAGTACTTC. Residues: CASTHSGARYEQYF.

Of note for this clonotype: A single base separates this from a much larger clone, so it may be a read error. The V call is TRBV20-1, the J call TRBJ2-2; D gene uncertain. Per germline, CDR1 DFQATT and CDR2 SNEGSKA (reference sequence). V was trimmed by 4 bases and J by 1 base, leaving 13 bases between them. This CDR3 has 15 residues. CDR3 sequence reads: CSAIPRIWNTGELFF. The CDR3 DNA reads TGCAGTGCTATCCCGAGGATTTGGAACACCGGGGAGCTGTTTTTT.

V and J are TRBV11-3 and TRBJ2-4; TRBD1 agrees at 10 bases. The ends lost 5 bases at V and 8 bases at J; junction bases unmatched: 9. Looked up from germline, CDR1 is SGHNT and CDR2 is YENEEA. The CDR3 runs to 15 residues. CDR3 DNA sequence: TGTGCCAGCAGCCTCACCGGGACAGGGGAACACATTCAGTACTTC. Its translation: CASSLTGTGEHIQYF.

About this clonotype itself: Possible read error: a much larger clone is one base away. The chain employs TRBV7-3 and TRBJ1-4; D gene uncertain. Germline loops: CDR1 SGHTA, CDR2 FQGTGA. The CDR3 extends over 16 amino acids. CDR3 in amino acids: CASSLPTGATNEKLSF. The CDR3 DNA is TGTGCCAGCAGCCTCCCTACGGGTGCAACTAATGAAAAACTGTCTTTT.

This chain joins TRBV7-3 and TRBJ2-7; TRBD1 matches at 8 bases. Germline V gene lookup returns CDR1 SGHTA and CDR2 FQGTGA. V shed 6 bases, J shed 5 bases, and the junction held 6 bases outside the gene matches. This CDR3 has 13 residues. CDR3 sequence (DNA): TGTGCCAGCAGTATACAGGGGGGTCACGAGCAGTACTTC. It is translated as CASSIQGGHEQYF.

In nucleotides, the CDR3 is TGTGCCAGCAGCTGGGCCAGCTACGAGCAGTACTTC. Translated: CASSWASYEQYF. The J gene is TRBJ2-4, the V gene TRBV5-6, with D unresolved. The J call may be faulty, since TRBJ2-7 better matches the DNA end. Per the germline V gene, CDR1 is SGHDT and CDR2 is YYEEEE. The CDR3 covers 12 residues.

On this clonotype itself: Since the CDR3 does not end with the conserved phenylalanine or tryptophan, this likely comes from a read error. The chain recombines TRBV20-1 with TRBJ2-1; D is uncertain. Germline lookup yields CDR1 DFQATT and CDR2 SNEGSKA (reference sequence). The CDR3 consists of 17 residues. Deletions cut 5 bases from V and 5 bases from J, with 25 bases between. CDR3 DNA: TGCAGTGCTTATCCCAGAGACGGCTATTCACTCAACAATGAGCAGTTCTAC. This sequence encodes CSAYPRDGYSLNNEQFY.

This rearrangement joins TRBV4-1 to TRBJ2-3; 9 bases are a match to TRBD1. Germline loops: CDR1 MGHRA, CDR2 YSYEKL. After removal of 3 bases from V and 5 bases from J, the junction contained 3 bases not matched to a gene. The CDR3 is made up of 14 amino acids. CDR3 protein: CASSQGDREDTQYF. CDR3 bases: TGCGCCAGCAGCCAGGGGGACAGGGAAGATACGCAGTATTTT.

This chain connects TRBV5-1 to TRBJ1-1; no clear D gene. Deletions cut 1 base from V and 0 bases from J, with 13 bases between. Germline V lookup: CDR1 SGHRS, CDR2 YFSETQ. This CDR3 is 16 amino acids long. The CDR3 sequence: CASSLFSARMNTEAFF. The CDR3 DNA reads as TGCGCCAGCAGCTTGTTCTCAGCCCGGATGAACACTGAAGCTTTCTTT.

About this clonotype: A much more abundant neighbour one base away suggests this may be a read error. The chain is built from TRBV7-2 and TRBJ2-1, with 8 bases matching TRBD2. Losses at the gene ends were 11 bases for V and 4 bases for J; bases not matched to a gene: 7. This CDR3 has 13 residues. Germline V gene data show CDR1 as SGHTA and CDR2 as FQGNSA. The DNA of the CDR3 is TGTGCCGCAGCTTCTAGCGGGTACAATGAGCAGTTCTTC. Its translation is CAAASSGYNEQFF.

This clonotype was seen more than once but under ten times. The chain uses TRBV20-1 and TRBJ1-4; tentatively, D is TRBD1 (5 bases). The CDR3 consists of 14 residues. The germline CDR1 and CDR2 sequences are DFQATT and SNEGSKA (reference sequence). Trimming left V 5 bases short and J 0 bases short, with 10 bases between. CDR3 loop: CSAGRDATNEKLFF. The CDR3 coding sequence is TGCAGTGCTGGCAGGGATGCAACTAATGAAAAACTGTTTTTT.

The CDR3 DNA follows: TGTGCCAGCAGCCCCCAGGGGGGGGCCTTGTACAATGAGCAGTTCTTC. Its protein is CASSPQGGALYNEQFF. The chain couples TRBV9 to TRBJ2-1; D is perhaps TRBD1 or TRBD2 (7 bases each). Germline CDR1 reads SGDLS; CDR2 reads YYNGEE. The CDR3 extends over 16 amino acids. V lost 4 bases, J lost 4 bases, and 18 bases lay in between.

This CDR3 is CASSLPGLGLYEQYF. The DNA of the CDR3 is TGTGCCAGCAGTTTACCGGGACTGGGACTCTACGAGCAGTACTTC. The chain has TRBV28 and TRBJ2-7, with a tentative D call TRBD2 (6 bases). This CDR3 contains 15 residues. V lost 2 bases, J lost 3 bases, and 14 bases lay in between. CDR1 is MDHEN and CDR2 is SYDVKM in the germline V gene.

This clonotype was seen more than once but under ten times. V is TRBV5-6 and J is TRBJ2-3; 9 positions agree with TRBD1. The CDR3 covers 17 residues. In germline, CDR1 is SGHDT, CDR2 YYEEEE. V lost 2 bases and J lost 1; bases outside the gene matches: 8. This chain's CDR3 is CASSFEGQGRRTDTQYF. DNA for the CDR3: TGTGCCAGCAGCTTCGAAGGACAGGGGAGACGCACAGATACGCAGTATTTT.